Below, 12 T cell receptor beta chains from the same sample are listed, as sequenced in a study of human T cells and chemical hapten exposure. TCRdb analysed the RACE reads with MiXCR anew, one entry per CDR3 protein. The sample records approximately 80,000 distinct CDR3 sequences, 7% to 8% being singletons. Time point described: patch test 1, 2 weeks after DPC sensitization. Noted treatment: therapeutic diphenylcyclopropenone sensitization with weekly scalp DPC. This specimen consisted of whole blood, obtained in connection with sensitization to the hapten diphenylcyclopropenone (DPC). The receptors stem from a woman aged 25 to 39 with alopecia areata. Some clones in this sample may be carry-over from other donors' samples.

The table lists this clonotype with a few counts. The chain recombines TRBV6-6 with TRBJ2-4, with 7 positions matching TRBD2. There are 17 residues in the CDR3. Germline trimming cut 0 bases from V and 3 bases from J; bases unmatched to any gene: 8. The germline CDR1 and CDR2 sequences are MNHNY and SVGAGI (reference sequence). The chain's CDR3 is CASSYSLERGVKNIQYF. CDR3 coding DNA: TGTGCCAGCAGTTACTCTTTAGAGCGGGGTGTCAAAAACATTCAGTACTTC.

This clonotype was recorded many times. The chain recombines TRBV12-3 or TRBV12-4 with TRBJ1-4; TRBD1 matches at 10 bases. V dropped 8 bases and J dropped 5; count of bases not matched to a gene: 8. The CDR3 is made up of 15 amino acids. The chain's CDR3 is CASADWGQGNEKLFF. Here the CDR3 DNA reads TGTGCCAGCGCAGATTGGGGACAGGGGAATGAAAAACTGTTTTTT.

This clonotype was seen repeatedly, ten times or more. The V gene is TRBV7-2, the J gene TRBJ2-1; TRBD2 matches at 14 bases. Germline CDR1 and CDR2: SGHTA and FQGNSA. V gave up 5 bases and J gave up 9 bases; unmatched junction bases: 6. The CDR3 is 15 residues long. CDR3 residues: CASSLGTSGGTEQFF. Here the CDR3 DNA reads TGTGCCAGCAGCCTAGGGACTAGCGGGGGCACTGAGCAGTTCTTC.

The sample holds many counts of this clonotype. The chain has TRBV6-4 and TRBJ1-1; D is unresolved. This CDR3 has 14 residues. In germline, CDR1 is MRHNA, CDR2 SNTAGT. The ends were cut back, 6 bases at V and 3 bases at J, with 14 bases in the middle. The CDR3 here is CASSFVDGDTEAFF. The CDR3 DNA reads as TGTGCCAGCAGCTTTGTAGATGGCGACACTGAAGCTTTCTTT.

This clonotype has at least ten counts. This chain connects TRBV29-1 to TRBJ2-3; 9 positions match TRBD2. The V gene's germline CDR1 is SQVTM and CDR2 ANQGSEA. CDR3 size: 13 residues. Trimming at V came to 3 bases and at J to 5 bases, leaving 3 bases not matched to a gene. The CDR3 nucleotides read TGCAGCGTTGAGGGACTAGCTGGAGATACGCAGTATTTT. Its translation: CSVEGLAGDTQYF.

V and J are TRBV29-1 and TRBJ2-7; D unclear. The V end was cut by 6 bases, the J end by 4 bases, with 4 bases between. The CDR3 is made up of 9 amino acids. Germline CDR1 SQVTM, CDR2 ANQGSEA. CDR3 nucleotide sequence: TGCAGCGTGGGATACGAGCAGTACTTC. Amino acids: CSVGYEQYF.

This clonotype was counted ten times or more. This sequence joins TRBV13 and TRBJ1-2, with D uncertain. The germline V and J ends were trimmed by 0 bases and 2 bases, with 10 bases remaining between them. The V gene's germline CDR1 is PRHDT and CDR2 FYEKMQ (reference sequence). This CDR3 is built from 15 residues. The CDR3 protein is CASSLGSNTNYGYTF. CDR3 DNA sequence: TGTGCCAGCAGCTTAGGCAGCAATACCAACTATGGCTACACCTTC.

This clonotype was seen a few times. V is TRBV7-2 and J is TRBJ1-6; 9 bases align to TRBD1. The V gene end was trimmed by 4 bases and the J gene end by 1 base; junction bases not matched to a gene: 2. CDR3 length equals 16 residues. Germline assignment: CDR1 SGHTA and CDR2 FQGNSA. This CDR3 reads CASSSGTGSYNSPLHF. CDR3 coding DNA: TGTGCCAGCAGCTCGGGGACAGGGTCCTATAATTCACCCCTCCACTTT.

This clonotype has at least ten counts. The chain joins TRBV7-2 to TRBJ1-5; a possible D gene is TRBD1 (6 bases). This CDR3 region has 20 residues. The V and J ends lost 5 bases and 0 bases respectively, with 26 bases between them. CDR1 is SGHTA, CDR2 FQGNSA, per germline. CDR3 amino acids: CASSPRRGTGPMYSNQPQHF. DNA of the CDR3: TGTGCCAGCAGCCCACGGAGGGGGACGGGACCGATGTATAGCAATCAGCCCCAGCATTTT.

This clonotype occurred many times. V gene TRBV5-1 combines with J gene TRBJ1-1; D is undetermined. CDR3 size: 16 residues. V was pared by 0 bases and J by 2 bases, with 14 bases between. Germline values: CDR1 SGHRS, CDR2 YFSETQ. CDR3 DNA sequence: TGCGCCAGCAGCTTGGCGGGTCTTGGGATAAACACTGAAGCTTTCTTT. Its translation: CASSLAGLGINTEAFF.

This CDR3 is CASSEGGQNYGYTF. CDR3 bases: TGTGCCAGCAGTGAAGGGGGACAGAACTATGGCTACACCTTC. The rearrangement links TRBV6-1 to TRBJ1-2; TRBD1 matches at 7 bases. J was trimmed by 2 bases and V by 1 base; bases with no gene match: 1. Looked up from germline, CDR1 is MNHNS and CDR2 is SASEGT. This CDR3 spans 14 amino acids.

This clonotype has at least ten counts. The V and J genes are TRBV19 and TRBJ1-5; D gene ambiguous. This CDR3 contains 12 residues. The ends were cut back, 7 bases at V and 5 bases at J, with 9 bases in the middle. The germline gives CDR1 LNHDA, CDR2 SQIVND (reference sequence). CDR3 in amino acids: CASTLPHQPQHF. In DNA form, the CDR3 reads TGTGCCAGTACCCTTCCCCATCAGCCCCAGCATTTT.